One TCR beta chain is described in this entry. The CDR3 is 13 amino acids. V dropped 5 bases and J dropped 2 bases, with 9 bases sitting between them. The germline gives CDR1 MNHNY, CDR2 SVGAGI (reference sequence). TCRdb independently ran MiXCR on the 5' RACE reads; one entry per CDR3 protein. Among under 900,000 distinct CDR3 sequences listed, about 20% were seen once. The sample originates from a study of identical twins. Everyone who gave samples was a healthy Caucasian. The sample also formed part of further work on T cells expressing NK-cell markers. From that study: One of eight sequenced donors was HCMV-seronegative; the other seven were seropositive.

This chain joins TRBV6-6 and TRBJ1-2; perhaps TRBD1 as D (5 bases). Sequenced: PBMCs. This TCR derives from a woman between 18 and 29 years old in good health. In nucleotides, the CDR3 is TGTGCCAGCAGTGCCGGACAAAACTATGGCTACACCTTC. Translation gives CASSAGQNYGYTF.